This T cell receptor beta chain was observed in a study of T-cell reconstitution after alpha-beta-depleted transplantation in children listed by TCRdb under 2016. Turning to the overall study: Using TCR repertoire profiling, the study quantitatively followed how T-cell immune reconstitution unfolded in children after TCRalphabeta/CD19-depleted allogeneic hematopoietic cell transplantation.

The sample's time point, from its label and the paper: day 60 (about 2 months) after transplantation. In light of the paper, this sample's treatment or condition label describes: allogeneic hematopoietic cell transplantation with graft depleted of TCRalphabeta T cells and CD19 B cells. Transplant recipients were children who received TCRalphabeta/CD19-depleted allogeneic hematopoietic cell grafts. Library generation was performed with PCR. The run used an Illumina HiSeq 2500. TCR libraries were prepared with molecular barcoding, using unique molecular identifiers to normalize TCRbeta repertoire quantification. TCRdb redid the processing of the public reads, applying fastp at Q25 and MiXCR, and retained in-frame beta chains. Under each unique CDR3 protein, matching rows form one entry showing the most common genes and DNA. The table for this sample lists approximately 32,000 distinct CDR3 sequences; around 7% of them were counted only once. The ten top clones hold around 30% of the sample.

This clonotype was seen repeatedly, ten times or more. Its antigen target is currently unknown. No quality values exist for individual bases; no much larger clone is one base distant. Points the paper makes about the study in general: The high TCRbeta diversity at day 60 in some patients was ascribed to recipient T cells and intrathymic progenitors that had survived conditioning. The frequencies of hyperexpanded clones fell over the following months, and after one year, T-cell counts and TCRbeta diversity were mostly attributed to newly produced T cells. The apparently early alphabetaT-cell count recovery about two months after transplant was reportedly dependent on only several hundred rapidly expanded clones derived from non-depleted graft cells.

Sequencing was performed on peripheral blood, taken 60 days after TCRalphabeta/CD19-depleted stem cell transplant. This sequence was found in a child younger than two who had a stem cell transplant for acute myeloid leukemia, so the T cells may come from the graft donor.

DNA sequence: TGTGCCAGCAGCTCTATCACGGGGAATTCACCCCTCCACTTT. This yields the protein CASSSITGNSPLHF. The chain employs TRBV7-2 and TRBJ1-6, with the D gene too uncertain to name. Trimming costs V 4 bases and J 7 bases, and their ends lie 11 bases apart. Reading from cysteine to phenylalanine, the CDR3 counts 14 amino acids. Of all the DNA, just the CDR3 is kept, 42 bases in frame from base 1. According to the germline V gene, CDR1 reads SGHTA and CDR2 reads FQGNSA.